This TCR beta chain stems from a study of CD8 T cells in Susac syndrome (dated by TCRdb to the late 2010s). For context, the study as a whole: Among the sequenced Susac syndrome patients, about six had clinically active disease and about 8 were in clinical remission. At blood withdrawal, Susac syndrome patients were therapy-naive, treated with corticosteroids (with IVIg additionally given to some), or treated with IVIg alone. Clonality of the CD8+ T cell repertoire was compared between more than 9 healthy donors, approximately 14 Susac syndrome patients and roughly 16 multiple sclerosis patients. The study used repertoire sequencing to test whether antigen drove CD8+ T cell activation and differentiation in Susac syndrome.

The CDR1 and CDR2 encoded by the germline V gene are SGDLS and YYNGEE. The junction shows trimming of 2 bases on V and 4 bases on J, plus 13 bases between the germline ends. Spanning cysteine to phenylalanine, the CDR3 consists of 15 amino acids. Solely the CDR3 DNA is kept, with 45 bases framed from the first base. Peripheral blood CD8+ and CD4+ T cells from healthy donors, Susac syndrome patients and multiple sclerosis patients were profiled by high-throughput TCR beta sequencing. Recently defined diagnostic criteria for definite or probable disease were met by the Susac syndrome patients. Bulk CD8+ and CD4+ T cells were purified magnetically by negative isolation, whereas CD8+ TEMRA cells were enriched by FACS. Blood was drawn into EDTA tubes, processed within 24 hours, and PBMCs were isolated by density gradient centrifugation. PBMCs destined for TCR sequencing were cryopreserved in liquid nitrogen and later thawed in a 37 °C water bath. A purity of at least 90% was achieved for sorted or isolated CD4+, CD8+ and CD8+ TEMRA cells.

RNA was extracted using the RNeasy kit, and about 0.45 to 1 microgram was reverse transcribed with random hexamers. The immunoSEQ multiplex PCR assay, which covers 54 Vbeta and 13 Jbeta segments, was used to amplify TCR beta CDR3 regions. PCR amplification bias was corrected using a synthetic template baseline for primer optimization and computational correction. As for the original processing: Only productive sequences were kept, with reads annotated to V, D and J genes according to IMGT and analyzed in immunoSEQ Analyzer. Clonality was calculated as one minus the Shannon entropy normalized by log2 of the number of productive unique sequences. Public and private clones were assessed among the 100 most prevalent clones of each patient and control. Clones were defined as Susac-specific when absent from the healthy and MS cohorts, from approximately 1,100 published viral clones and from other ImmuneACCESS disease sequences. The public reads were reprocessed in TCRdb via fastp at Q25 and MiXCR, keeping in-frame beta chains. Each entry is one CDR3 protein sequence, shown with its most common DNA and genes. The V and J calls and clone size are TCRdb's, not the authors'. Recorded for this sample are about 130,000 distinct CDR3 sequences; about 93% of them occurred a single time. The top ten clonotypes cover around 0.2% of the sample.

Comment on this clonotype: Its target antigen remains unknown. No much larger clonotype is one base removed from it; base qualities were not supplied.

The research as a whole found: The number of individuals in the TCR sequencing and HLA analysis was acknowledged as relatively small. In the total CD8+ and CD8+ TEMRA repertoires, approximately 17 and five Susac-specific public clones, respectively, were identified. CD8+ repertoires in Susac syndrome showed clonal expansion, which was highest in CD8+ TEMRA cells and was greater in clinically active patients than in remitting patients.

The sample consisted of CD8+ T cells from PBMCs. This clonotype was obtained from a human donor with Susac syndrome. The chain is encoded by TRBV9 joined to TRBJ1-5, with TRBD1 as a weak D call on 5 bases. In nucleotides, the sequence is TGTGCCAGCAGCGTCGAGCCTGGGGGAAATCAGCCCCAGCATTTT. It specifies CASSVEPGGNQPQHF.